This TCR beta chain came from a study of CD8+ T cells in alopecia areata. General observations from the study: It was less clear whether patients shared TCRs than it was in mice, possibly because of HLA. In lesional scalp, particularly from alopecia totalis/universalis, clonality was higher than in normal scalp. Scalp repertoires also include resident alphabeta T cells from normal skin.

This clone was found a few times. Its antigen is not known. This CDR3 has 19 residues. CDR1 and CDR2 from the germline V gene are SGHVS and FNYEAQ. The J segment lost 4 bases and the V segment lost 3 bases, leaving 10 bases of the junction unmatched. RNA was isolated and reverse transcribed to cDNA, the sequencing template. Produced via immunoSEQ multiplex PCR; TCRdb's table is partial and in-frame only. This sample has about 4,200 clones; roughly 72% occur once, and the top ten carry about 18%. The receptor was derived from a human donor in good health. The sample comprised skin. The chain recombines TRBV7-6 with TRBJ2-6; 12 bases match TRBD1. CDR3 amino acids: CASSFPGTGGAAGANVLTF. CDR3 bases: TGTGCCAGCAGCTTCCCAGGGACAGGGGGCGCAGCAGGGGCCAACGTCCTGACTTTC.